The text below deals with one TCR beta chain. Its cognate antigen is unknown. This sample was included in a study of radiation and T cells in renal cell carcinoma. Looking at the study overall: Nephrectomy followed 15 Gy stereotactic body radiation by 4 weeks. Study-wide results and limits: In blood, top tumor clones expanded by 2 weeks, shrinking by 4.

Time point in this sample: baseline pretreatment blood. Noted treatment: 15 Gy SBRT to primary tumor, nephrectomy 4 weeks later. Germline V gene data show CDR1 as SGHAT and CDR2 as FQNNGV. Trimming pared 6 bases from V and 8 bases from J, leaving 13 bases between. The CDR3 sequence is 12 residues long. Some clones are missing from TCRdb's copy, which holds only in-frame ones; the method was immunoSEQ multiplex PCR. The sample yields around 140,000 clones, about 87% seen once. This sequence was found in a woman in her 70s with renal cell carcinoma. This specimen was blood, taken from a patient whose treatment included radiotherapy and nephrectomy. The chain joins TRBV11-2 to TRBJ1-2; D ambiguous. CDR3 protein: CASRAARQGYTF. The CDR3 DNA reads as TGTGCCAGCAGGGCAGCCCGGCAGGGCTACACCTTC.